These 20 T cell receptor beta chains share one sample of origin, sequenced in a study of blood T cell repertoires in COVID-19. Sequencing used immunoSEQ multiplex PCR; TCRdb keeps in-frame clones, though not all of them. This table has about 300,000 clones, about 90% appearing once. The sequenced sample consisted of peripheral blood. The receptors derive from a woman under 40 with COVID-19, enrolled during active disease.

V gene TRBV5-4 combines with J gene TRBJ1-4, with 9 bases aligning to TRBD1. CDR3 length: 13 residues. V lost 4 bases, J lost 7 bases, and 2 bases stayed unmatched. Germline values: CDR1 SGHNT, CDR2 YYREEE (reference sequence). The CDR3 is CASSGDRVEKLFF. CDR3 nucleotides: TGTGCCAGCAGCGGGGACAGGGTTGAAAAACTGTTTTTT.

The J gene is TRBJ1-4, the V gene TRBV9, with a tentative D call TRBD1 (5 bases). The CDR3 length is 14 residues. Trimming shortened V by 4 bases and J by 6 bases, and 13 bases separated the two germline ends. Germline CDR1 SGDLS, CDR2 YYNGEE. DNA of the CDR3: TGTGCCAGCAGCCCTAGGTGGGGGGATGAAAAACTGTTTTTT. Its protein is CASSPRWGDEKLFF. Looking up the rest from reference TRBV9 and TRBJ1-4 gives the full variable domain: DSGVTQTPKHLITATGQRVTLRCSPRSGDLSVYWYQQSLDQGLQFLIQYYNGEERAKGNILERFSAQQFPDLHSELNLSSLELGDSALYFCASSPRWGDEKLFFGSGTQLSVL.

J is TRBJ2-1 and V is TRBV7-9; 7 positions agree with TRBD2. Germline CDR1 and CDR2: SEHNR and FQNEAQ (reference sequence). After removal of 4 bases from V and 2 bases from J, the junction contained 8 bases not matched to a gene. CDR3 length: 16 amino acids. The DNA of the CDR3 is TGTGCCAGCAGCTCCACTCTAGCGGAGACCTACAATGAGCAGTTCTTC. It is translated as CASSSTLAETYNEQFF.

The rearrangement links TRBV19 to TRBJ1-2; 9 nucleotides align to TRBD1. Per the germline V gene, CDR1 is LNHDA and CDR2 is SQIVND (reference sequence). The CDR3 contains 15 residues. Germline trimming cut 2 bases from V and 3 bases from J; bases unmatched to any gene: 4. In DNA form, the CDR3 reads TGTGCCAGTAGTATACGAGGGACAGGGCACTATGGCTACACCTTC. Translated: CASSIRGTGHYGYTF.

The chain joins TRBV5-5 to TRBJ2-7, with TRBD1 matching 7 bases. The V gene end was trimmed by 2 bases and the J gene end by 2 bases; junction bases not matched to a gene: 13. Germline values: CDR1 SGHKS, CDR2 YYEKEE (reference sequence). This CDR3 region has 17 residues. The CDR3 DNA follows: TGTGCCAGCAGCTTCGAGCATGGACAGGCCAACCCCTACGAGCAGTACGTC. Protein: CASSFEHGQANPYEQYV.

V and J are TRBV12-3 or TRBV12-4 and TRBJ1-1; D is uncertain. CDR3 length equals 11 residues. Trimming shortened V by 9 bases and J by 7 bases, and 12 bases separated the two germline ends. The CDR3 region has the DNA TGTGCCAGTTCCCCCGGGAGTGAAGCTTTCTTT. Amino acids: CASSPGSEAFF.

The rearrangement joins TRBV15 to TRBJ1-4; possible D gene TRBD1, 5 bases. Deletions cut 3 bases from V and 0 bases from J, with 11 bases between. Germline CDR1 reads LNHNV; CDR2 reads YYDKDF (reference sequence). This CDR3 is built from 16 residues. CDR3 nucleotides: TGTGCCACCAGCAGGGGACTTAACCCAACTAATGAAAAACTGTTTTTT. Its protein product is CATSRGLNPTNEKLFF.

The chain combines TRBV7-3 with TRBJ1-1, with D possibly being TRBD1 (6 bases). The germline V gene encodes CDR1 SGHTA and CDR2 FQGTGA. Trimming left V 5 bases short and J 0 bases short, with 10 bases between. CDR3 length: 14 amino acids. CDR3 protein: CASSPGHMNTEAFF. Written as DNA, the CDR3 is TGTGCCAGCAGCCCGGGACACATGAACACTGAAGCTTTCTTT.

The J gene is TRBJ2-7, the V gene TRBV15; D might be TRBD1 (5 bases). Germline values: CDR1 LNHNV, CDR2 YYDKDF (reference sequence). V lost 0 bases, J lost 0 bases, and 6 bases lay in between. This CDR3 spans 14 amino acids. CDR3 nucleotide sequence: TGTGCCACCAGCAGAGAGCAGGGCTCCTACGAGCAGTACTTC. Amino acids: CATSREQGSYEQYF. The entire variable domain, with the rest obtained from reference TRBV15 and TRBJ2-7, is as follows: DAMVIQNPRYQVTQFGKPVTLSCSQTLNHNVMYWYQQKSSQAPKLLFHYYDKDFNNEADTPDNFQSRRPNTSFCFLDIRSPGLGDTAMYLCATSREQGSYEQYFGPGTRLTVT.

This clone has only one observation. A much larger clone differs by one base, so this may be a read error. The gene calls are TRBV7-9 and TRBJ2-2; TRBD1 agrees at 11 bases. The V segment lost 2 bases and the J segment 5 bases; nucleotides outside the gene matches: 4. Looked up from germline, CDR1 is SEHNR and CDR2 is FQNEAQ (reference sequence). The CDR3 covers 16 residues. The CDR3 sequence is CASSLLWDRGTGELFF. CDR3 nucleotides: TGTGCCAGCAGCTTACTTTGGGACAGGGGGACCGGGGAGCTGTTTTTT.

The chain combines TRBV19 with TRBJ1-3; 9 nucleotides line up with TRBD1. The trim removed 7 bases at V and 5 bases at J, leaving 12 bases unmatched. Germline V CDR1 and CDR2: LNHDA, SQIVND (reference sequence). The CDR3 loop spans 16 amino acids. The DNA for the CDR3 is TGTGCCAGTATGGGACTCGGACAGGGGATTAGAAACACCATATATTTT. Its protein product is CASMGLGQGIRNTIYF.

The J gene is TRBJ2-3, the V gene TRBV7-2; 8 nucleotides match TRBD2. V shed 4 bases and J 5 bases; nucleotides not matched to a gene: 8. The CDR3 length is 15 residues. CDR1 is SGHTA and CDR2 is FQGNSA in the germline V gene. CDR3 nucleotide sequence: TGTGCCAGCAGCTCGTCCAGCGGGGGAGTAGATACGCAGTATTTT. Protein: CASSSSSGGVDTQYF. Supplemented by reference TRBV7-2 and TRBJ2-3, the full variable domain reads GAGVSQSPSNKVTEKGKDVELRCDPISGHTALYWYRQSLGQGLEFLIYFQGNSAPDKSGLPSDRFSAERTGGSVSTLTIQRTQQEDSAVYLCASSSSSGGVDTQYFGPGTRLTVL.

This sequence joins TRBV2 and TRBJ1-5, with 7 bases that match TRBD1. The germline V gene encodes CDR1 SNHLY and CDR2 FYNNEI. V shed 6 bases, J shed 6 bases, and the junction held 8 bases outside the gene matches. This CDR3 contains 14 residues. The CDR3 region has the DNA TGTGCCAGCAGCGGACAGGCGGGGAGTCAGCCCCAGCATTTT. It translates to CASSGQAGSQPQHF.

The chain combines TRBV29-1 with TRBJ2-1; 7 bases align to TRBD1. Trimming cost V 5 bases and J 6 bases; bases outside gene matches: 4. The CDR3 length is 12 residues. Germline CDR1 and CDR2: SQVTM and ANQGSEA. The CDR3 reads CSVLQGPNEQFF. In nucleotides, the CDR3 is TGCAGCGTTCTACAGGGGCCCAATGAGCAGTTCTTC.

At least ten counts were recorded for this clone. The V gene is TRBV7-3, the J gene TRBJ1-3; no firm D call. The CDR3 totals 14 residues. V dropped 2 bases and J dropped 8 bases, with 13 bases sitting between them. Germline lookup yields CDR1 SGHTA and CDR2 FQGTGA. CDR3 protein: CASSLEFPGHTIYF. CDR3 in DNA: TGTGCCAGCAGCTTAGAGTTCCCTGGGCACACCATATATTTT.

This rearrangement joins TRBV6-6 to TRBJ1-6, with a weak D call TRBD1 (6 bases). Germline-derived CDR1 and CDR2 are MNHNY and SVGAGI (reference sequence). The CDR3 spans 14 residues. The ends were cut back, 2 bases at V and 8 bases at J, with 10 bases in the middle. The CDR3 is CASSYGDRYSPLHF. CDR3 DNA: TGTGCCAGCAGTTACGGTGACAGGTATTCACCCCTCCACTTT.

Notes on this clone: At one of its ends the junction is not consistent with the germline gene, which may arise from a read error. This chain links TRBV19 with TRBJ2-7; 10 nucleotides line up with TRBD2. In germline, CDR1 is LNHDA, CDR2 SQIVND (reference sequence). The CDR3 extends over 18 amino acids. The CDR3 region has the DNA TGTGCCAGTAGTGTAGACCCGAGGAGAGCGGGGGGGCCCCTCGAGCAGTACTTC. It codes for CASSVDPRRAGGPLEQYF.

The rearrangement links TRBV13 to TRBJ2-4, with 7 bases lining up with TRBD1. The CDR3 loop spans 14 amino acids. V lost 0 bases to trimming and J lost 8 bases; unmatched junction nucleotides: 4. Germline V gives CDR1 PRHDT, CDR2 FYEKMQ (reference sequence). The CDR3 is CASSLGRDRYIQYF. CDR3 sequence (DNA): TGTGCCAGCAGCTTAGGCCGGGACAGATACATTCAGTACTTC.

Remarks on this clone: In the same sample, other DNA sequences code for this CDR3. The V and J genes are TRBV7-2 and TRBJ1-5; no clear D. The ends were cut back, 5 bases at V and 0 bases at J, with 5 bases in the middle. In germline, CDR1 is SGHTA, CDR2 FQGNSA. This CDR3 has 13 amino acids. CDR3 residues: CASSRGSNQPQHF. The CDR3 DNA follows: TGTGCCAGCAGCCGAGGTAGCAATCAGCCCCAGCATTTT.

This clone occurred once. The chain joins TRBV7-9 to TRBJ2-7, with 7 bases lining up with TRBD2. Losses at the gene ends were 5 bases for V and 3 bases for J; bases not matched to a gene: 10. Germline V gene lookup returns CDR1 SEHNR and CDR2 FQNEAQ (reference sequence). This CDR3 is 15 amino acids long. Here the CDR3 reads CASSPRGGNYYEQYF. The DNA for the CDR3 is TGTGCCAGCAGCCCCCGGGGAGGGAACTACTACGAGCAGTACTTC.